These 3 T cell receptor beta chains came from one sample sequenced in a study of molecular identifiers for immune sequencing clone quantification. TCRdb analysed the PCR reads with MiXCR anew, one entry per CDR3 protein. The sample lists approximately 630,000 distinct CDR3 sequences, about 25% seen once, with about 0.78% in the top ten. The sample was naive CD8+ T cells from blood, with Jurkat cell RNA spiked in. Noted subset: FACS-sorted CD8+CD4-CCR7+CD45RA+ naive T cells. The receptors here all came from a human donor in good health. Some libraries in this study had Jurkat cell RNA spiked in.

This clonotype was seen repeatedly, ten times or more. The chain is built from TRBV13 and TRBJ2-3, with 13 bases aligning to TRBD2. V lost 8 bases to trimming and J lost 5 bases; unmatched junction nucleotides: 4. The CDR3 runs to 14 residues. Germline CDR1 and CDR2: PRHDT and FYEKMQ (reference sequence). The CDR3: CASRLAGGKDTQYF. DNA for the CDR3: TGTGCCAGCCGACTAGCGGGAGGTAAAGATACGCAGTATTTT.

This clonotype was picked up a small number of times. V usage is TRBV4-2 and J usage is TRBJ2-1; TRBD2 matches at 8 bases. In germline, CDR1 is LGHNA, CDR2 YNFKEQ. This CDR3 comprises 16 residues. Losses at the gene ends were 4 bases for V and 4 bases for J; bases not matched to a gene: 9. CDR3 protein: CASSPGWERGYNEQFF. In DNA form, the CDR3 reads TGTGCCAGCAGCCCAGGGTGGGAGCGGGGGTACAATGAGCAGTTCTTC.

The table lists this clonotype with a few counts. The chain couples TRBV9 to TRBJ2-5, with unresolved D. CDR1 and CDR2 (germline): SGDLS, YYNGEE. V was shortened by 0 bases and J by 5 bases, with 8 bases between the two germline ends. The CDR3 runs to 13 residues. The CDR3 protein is CASSVEGWETQYF. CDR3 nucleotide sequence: TGTGCCAGCAGCGTAGAAGGATGGGAGACCCAGTACTTC.